The source of this TCR beta chain is a study of T cells in Graves' hyperthyroidism and ophthalmopathy. The study, taken as a whole, reports: Ophthalmopathy was told apart from stable hyperthyroidism by a 13 V-J model.

The study based diagnoses on clinical symptoms, serum thyroxine and TRAb, thyroid ultrasound and orbital computed tomography. This clonotype was picked up a small number of times. Its antigen is not identified. RNA transcripts served as the template for amplifying TCR beta CDR3 regions. HTBI primers were the set used in a first-round RT-PCR of the TCR CDR3. TCRdb ran MiXCR on the multiplex PCR reads and lists one entry per CDR3 protein. Of 600,000 to 700,000 distinct CDR3 sequences listed, 45% are singletons. The J segment lost 8 bases and the V segment lost 5 bases, leaving 9 bases of the junction unmatched. Per germline, CDR1 SEHNR and CDR2 FQNEAQ (reference sequence). The CDR3 covers 14 residues.

The genes are TRBV7-9 and TRBJ1-2; TRBD1 matches at 9 bases. Sequenced: peripheral blood or thyroid tissue (not recorded which). This receptor was identified in an adult man with Graves' disease, either hyperthyroidism or ophthalmopathy (not recorded which). The CDR3 is CASSPTTGGEGYTF. CDR3 DNA sequence: TGTGCCAGCAGCCCCACAACAGGGGGCGAGGGCTACACCTTC.